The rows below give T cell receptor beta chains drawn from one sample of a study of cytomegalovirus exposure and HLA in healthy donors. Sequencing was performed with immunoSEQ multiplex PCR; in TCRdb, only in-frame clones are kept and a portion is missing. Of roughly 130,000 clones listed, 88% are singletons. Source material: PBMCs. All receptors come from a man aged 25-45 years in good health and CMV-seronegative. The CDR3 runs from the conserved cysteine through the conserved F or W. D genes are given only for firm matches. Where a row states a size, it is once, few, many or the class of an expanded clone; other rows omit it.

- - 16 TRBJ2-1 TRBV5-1 TGCGCCAGCAGCTTGGAACGGCCTGGGGCTAACAATGAGCAGTTCTTC CASSLERPGANNEQFF
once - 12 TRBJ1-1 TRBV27 TGTGCCAGCAAGACAGGGAACACTGAAGCTTTCTTT CASKTGNTEAFF
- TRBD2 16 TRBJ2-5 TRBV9 TGTGCCAGCAGCGTAGGCCCAGCGGGAGGGCGGGAGACCCAGTACTTC CASSVGPAGGRETQYF
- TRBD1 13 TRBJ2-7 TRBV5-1 TGCGCCAGCAGCCTGGACAGGGCCCCCGAGCAGTACTTC CASSLDRAPEQYF
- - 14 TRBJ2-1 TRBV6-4 TGTGCCAGCAGTGAAGGGCGGGACCACAATGAGCAGTTCTTC CASSEGRDHNEQFF
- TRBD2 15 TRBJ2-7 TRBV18 TGTGCCAGCTCCCCGTCTAGCGGGAGTGGATACGAGCAGTACTTC CASSPSSGSGYEQYF
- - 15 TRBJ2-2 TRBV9 TGTGCCAGCAGCGTAGATCTAGGAGGGACCGGGGAGCTGTTTTTT CASSVDLGGTGELFF
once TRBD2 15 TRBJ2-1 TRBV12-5 TGTGCTAGTGGTATCGGACTAGCGGTTTACAATGAGCAGTTCTTC CASGIGLAVYNEQFF
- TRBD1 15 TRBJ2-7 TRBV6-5 TGTGCCAGCAGTTACTCCGGACAGGGGGACTACGAGCAGTACTTC CASSYSGQGDYEQYF
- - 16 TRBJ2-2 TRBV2 TGTGCCAGCAGTCTCACCCTAAGCGGGAACACCGGGGAGCTGTTTTTT CASSLTLSGNTGELFF
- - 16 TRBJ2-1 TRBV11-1 TGTGCCAGCAGCTTAGCGCTCGGGACTGGCCGCAATGAGCAGTTCTTC CASSLALGTGRNEQFF
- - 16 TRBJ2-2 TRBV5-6 TGTGCCAGCAGCCCCCTCCGGGACAAGTACACCGGGGAGCTGTTTTTT CASSPLRDKYTGELFF
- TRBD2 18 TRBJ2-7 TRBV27 TGTGCCAGCAGTTGGGGCTTGGATACTAGCGGGTTCCTACTGGAGCAGTACTTC CASSWGLDTSGFLLEQYF
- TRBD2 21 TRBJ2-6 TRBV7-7 TGTGCCAGCAGCTTAGTACCTCCGGGTGTAGCGGGCTCCTCTGGGGCCAACGTCCTGACTTTC CASSLVPPGVAGSSGANVLTF
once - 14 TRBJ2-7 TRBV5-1 TGCGCCAGCAGTCGAGGGGGCGCGGGGGGCGAGCAGTACTTC CASSRGGAGGEQYF
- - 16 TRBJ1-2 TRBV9 TGTGCCAGCAGTCCCTATAACTCCGGGACAAGCGGGAACTACACCTTC CASSPYNSGTSGNYTF
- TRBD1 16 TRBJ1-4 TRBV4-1 TGCGCCAGCAGCGAGACAGGGTCGAAGGCTAATGAAAAACTGTTTTTT CASSETGSKANEKLFF
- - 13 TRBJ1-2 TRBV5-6 TGTGCCAGCAGCGTAGGGGTTAACTATGGCTACACCTTC CASSVGVNYGYTF
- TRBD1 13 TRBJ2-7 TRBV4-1 TGCGCCACCTCCCCGGACAGGTACTACGAGCAGTACTTC CATSPDRYYEQYF